These 5 T cell receptor beta chains were all obtained from the same sample, sequenced in a study of shared clonotypes between healthy human individuals. The data were produced by immunoSEQ multiplex PCR, yet TCRdb's version contains in-frame clones alone and is incomplete. This table holds some 790,000 clones, 72% found once. Sample: memory CD4+ T cells sorted from blood. The subset here: CD45RA-negative fraction. The source of these receptors is a woman in her twenties or thirties in good health.

This clone was counted a few times. This chain uses TRBV6-6 with TRBJ2-2, with TRBD1 matching 8 bases. V was clipped by 6 bases and J by 6 bases; unmatched bases: 9. Looked up from germline, CDR1 is MNHNY and CDR2 is SVGAGI (reference sequence). The CDR3 has 15 residues. CDR3: CASSRGQGTPGELFF. The CDR3 DNA is TGTGCCAGCAGCCGTGGACAGGGCACTCCCGGGGAGCTGTTTTTT.

The V and J genes are TRBV28 and TRBJ2-7; 10 bases match TRBD1. The V gene end was trimmed by 7 bases and the J gene end by 5 bases; junction bases not matched to a gene: 11. The CDR3 runs to 15 residues. CDR1 and CDR2 from the germline V gene are MDHEN and SYDVKM. CDR3 in amino acids: CASTLGGQGSHEQYF. Here the CDR3 DNA reads TGTGCCAGCACCCTAGGGGGACAGGGGTCCCACGAGCAGTACTTC.

This clone turned up a few times. The rearrangement joins TRBV9 to TRBJ1-2, with D maybe TRBD1 (5 bases). With 1 base removed from V and 9 bases from J, the gap between germline ends came to 13 bases. This CDR3 comprises 13 residues. Germline V lookup: CDR1 SGDLS, CDR2 YYNGEE. In nucleotides, the CDR3 is TGTGCCAGCAGCGTACCCCCCGGGGCTAGCTACACCTTC. It is translated as CASSVPPGASYTF.

The chain has TRBV18 and TRBJ2-5; TRBD1 agrees at 7 bases. Germline CDR1 KGHSH, CDR2 LQKENI. The V gene end was trimmed by 3 bases and the J gene end by 1 base; junction bases not matched to a gene: 2. The CDR3 is 14 residues long. CDR3 coding DNA: TGTGCCAGCTCACCGGCAGGGGGCCAAGAGACCCAGTACTTC. This gives the protein CASSPAGGQETQYF.

The rearrangement links TRBV28 to TRBJ1-3; 10 nucleotides match TRBD1. CDR3 length equals 14 residues. After removal of 6 bases from V and 4 bases from J, the junction contained 3 bases not matched to a gene. Germline CDR1 MDHEN, CDR2 SYDVKM. CDR3 nucleotides: TGTGCCAGCAGGGAGGGACAGGGGGGAAACACCATATATTTT. Residues: CASREGQGGNTIYF. The full variable domain, with the rest looked up from reference TRBV28 and TRBJ1-3, is DVKVTQSSRYLVKRTGEKVFLECVQDMDHENMFWYRQDPGLGLRLIYFSYDVKMKEKGDIPEGYSVSREKKERFSLILESASTNQTSMYLCASREGQGGNTIYFGEGSWLTVV.